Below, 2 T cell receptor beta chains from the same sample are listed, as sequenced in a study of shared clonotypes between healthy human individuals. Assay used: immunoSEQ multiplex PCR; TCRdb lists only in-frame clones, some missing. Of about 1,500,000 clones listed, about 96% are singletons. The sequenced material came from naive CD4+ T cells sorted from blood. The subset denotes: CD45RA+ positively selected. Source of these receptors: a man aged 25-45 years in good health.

In nucleotides, the CDR3 is TGTGCCAGCAGCTTCGGTTGGCAGGAGGGTCAGCCCCAGCATTTT. This codes for CASSFGWQEGQPQHF. J is TRBJ1-5 and V is TRBV7-9; D unclear. Germline V gene data show CDR1 as SEHNR and CDR2 as FQNEAQ (reference sequence). Deletions cut 3 bases from V and 6 bases from J, with 15 bases between. The CDR3 extends over 15 amino acids. Drawing the rest from reference TRBV7-9 and TRBJ1-5, the complete variable domain is DTGVSQNPRHKITKRGQNVTFRCDPISEHNRLYWYRQTLGQGPEFLTYFQNEAQLEKSRLLSDRFSAERPKGSFSTLEIQRTEQGDSAMYLCASSFGWQEGQPQHFGDGTRLSIL.

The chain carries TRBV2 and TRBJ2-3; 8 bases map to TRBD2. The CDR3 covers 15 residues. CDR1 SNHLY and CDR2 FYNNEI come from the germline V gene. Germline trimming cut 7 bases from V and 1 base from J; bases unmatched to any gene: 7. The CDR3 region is CASTSRSGGTDTQYF. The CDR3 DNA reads TGTGCCAGCACTTCCCGTAGCGGGGGCACAGATACGCAGTATTTT.